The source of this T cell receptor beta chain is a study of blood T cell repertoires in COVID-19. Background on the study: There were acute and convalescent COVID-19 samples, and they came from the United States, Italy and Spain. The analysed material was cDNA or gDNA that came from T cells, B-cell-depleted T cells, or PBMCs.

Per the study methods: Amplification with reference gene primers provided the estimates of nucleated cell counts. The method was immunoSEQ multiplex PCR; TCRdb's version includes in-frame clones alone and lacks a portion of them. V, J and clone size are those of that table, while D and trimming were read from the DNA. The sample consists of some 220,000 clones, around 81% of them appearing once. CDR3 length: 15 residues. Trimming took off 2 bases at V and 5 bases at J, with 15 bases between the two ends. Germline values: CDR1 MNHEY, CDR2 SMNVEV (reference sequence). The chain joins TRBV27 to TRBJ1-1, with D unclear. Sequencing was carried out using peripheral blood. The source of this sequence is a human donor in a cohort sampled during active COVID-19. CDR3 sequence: CASSLITAGGTEAFF. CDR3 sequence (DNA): TGTGCCAGCAGTTTAATAACAGCCGGAGGGACTGAAGCTTTCTTT.